The rows below give T cell receptor beta chains drawn from one sample of a study of cytomegalovirus exposure and HLA in healthy donors. Generated by immunoSEQ multiplex PCR, the TCRdb table keeps only in-frame clones and is missing some. The sample has approximately 160,000 clones, under 70% seen once; the top ten hold roughly 2.7%. Sequencing was done on a sample of PBMCs. Receptor source: a woman in her thirties or forties in good health and CMV-seropositive. Each CDR3 is given with its conserved first and last residue. A D gene is named only where the DNA matches it firmly. Not all rows give a size; the values are once, few, many and, for expanded clones, a class.

D gene,clone size,J gene,CDR3 length,V gene,CDR3 DNA,CDR3 protein
TRBD1,.,TRBJ1-4,13,TRBV19,TGTGCCAGTAGTGGACAGGTTAATGAAAAACTGTTTTTT,CASSGQVNEKLFF
TRBD2,once,TRBJ2-3,14,TRBV10-3,TGTGCCAACGGGGAAGGCGGGAGAACAGATACGCAGTATTTT,CANGEGGRTDTQYF
TRBD2,.,TRBJ2-3,14,TRBV4-2,TGTGCCAGCAGCCAGGGACTAGCCACAGATACGCAGTATTTT,CASSQGLATDTQYF
.,once,TRBJ1-2,15,TRBV6-5,TGTGCCAGCAGTTACTCGGCAGGGGCCCTATATGGCTACCCCTTC,CASSYSAGALYGYPF
TRBD2,.,TRBJ2-2,17,TRBV27,TGTGCCAGCACCTTTAAGGGGGTCACTAGCGGGAGTGGGGAGCTGTTTTTT,CASTFKGVTSGSGELFF
.,.,TRBJ1-6,18,TRBV4-3,TGCGCCAGCAGCCAACTTCAAAGGGGGAGCTCCTATAATTCACCCCTCCACTTT,CASSQLQRGSSYNSPLHF
.,.,TRBJ2-7,17,TRBV7-9,TGTTCCAGCAGCTTAGCGCGGCTCGGTGGCAGTTACTACGAGCAGTACTTC,CSSSLARLGGSYYEQYF
TRBD1,.,TRBJ1-2,16,TRBV5-1,TGCGCCAGCAGCTTGGACATTAACAGGGGGGTCGATGGCTACACCTTC,CASSLDINRGVDGYTF
TRBD1,.,TRBJ1-1,14,TRBV6-5,TGTGCCAGCAGCACGCCCGGAGGGGGCCAGAAAGCTTTCTTT,CASSTPGGGQKAFF
TRBD1,.,TRBJ2-3,16,TRBV9,TGTGCCAGCAGCCTCCGGACAGGCCAAGAGACAGATACGCAGTATTTT,CASSLRTGQETDTQYF
TRBD1,.,TRBJ2-5,15,TRBV27,TGTGCCAGCAGTCCAAGGGACAGGGGGTGGGAGACCCAGTACTTC,CASSPRDRGWETQYF
TRBD1,.,TRBJ1-4,14,TRBV7-6,TGTGCCAGCAGCCTGGGACAGGGGGGAGAAAAACTGTTTTTT,CASSLGQGGEKLFF
.,once,TRBJ1-1,12,TRBV28,TGTGCTAGCCACTCCATGAACACTGAAGCTTTCTTT,CASHSMNTEAFF
.,.,TRBJ1-1,13,TRBV7-2,TGTGCCAGCAGCCCACAACGGGACACTGAAGCTTTCTTT,CASSPQRDTEAFF
TRBD2,.,TRBJ2-7,15,TRBV9,TGTGCCAGCAGCTCCAGTCTAGCGGGGTTGGGCGAGCAGTACTTC,CASSSSLAGLGEQYF
.,.,TRBJ1-1,15,TRBV25-1,TGTGCCAGCAGTGACCCGGGGGGCGCGGACACTGAAGCTTTCTTT,CASSDPGGADTEAFF
TRBD2,.,TRBJ2-2,14,TRBV5-5,TGTGCCAGCAGCCCCCCGGGACTAGCGAGAGAGCTGTTTTTT,CASSPPGLARELFF
.,many,TRBJ2-5,14,TRBV6-5,TGTGCCAGCAGCTACACCCCCTTAGTGGAGACCCAGTACTTC,CASSYTPLVETQYF
.,.,TRBJ1-1,12,TRBV12-5,TGTGCTAGTGGTCTAGACAGATCGATAGCTTTCTTT,CASGLDRSIAFF
TRBD1,.,TRBJ1-1,15,TRBV2,TGTGCCAGCAGTCCTCAGGGACAGGGGTCGGAAGAAGCTTTCTTT,CASSPQGQGSEEAFF
.,few,TRBJ2-7,13,TRBV7-7,TGTGCTAGCAGCTCAGGGGAGGGGTACGAGCAGTACTTC,CASSSGEGYEQYF
TRBD1,.,TRBJ1-1,16,TRBV2,TGTGCCAGCACACAACCGGGACAGGGACTGAACACTGAAGCTTTCTTT,CASTQPGQGLNTEAFF
TRBD2,.,TRBJ2-7,18,TRBV7-9,TGTTCCAGCAGCTTAAAATTTCGTCTAGCGGGGGCCAAAGACGAGCAGTACTTC,CSSSLKFRLAGAKDEQYF
TRBD2,.,TRBJ2-3,15,TRBV9,TGTGCCAGCAGCGTAGTCAGCGGGAAGACAGATACGCAGTATTTT,CASSVVSGKTDTQYF
.,few,TRBJ1-1,12,TRBV25-1,TGTGCCAGCAGTGATTTAAGCAGGGAAGCTTTCTTT,CASSDLSREAFF
.,.,TRBJ2-4,14,TRBV15,TGTGCCACCAGCAGAGATACCTCCAACAGGGGGGGGTACTTC,CATSRDTSNRGGYF